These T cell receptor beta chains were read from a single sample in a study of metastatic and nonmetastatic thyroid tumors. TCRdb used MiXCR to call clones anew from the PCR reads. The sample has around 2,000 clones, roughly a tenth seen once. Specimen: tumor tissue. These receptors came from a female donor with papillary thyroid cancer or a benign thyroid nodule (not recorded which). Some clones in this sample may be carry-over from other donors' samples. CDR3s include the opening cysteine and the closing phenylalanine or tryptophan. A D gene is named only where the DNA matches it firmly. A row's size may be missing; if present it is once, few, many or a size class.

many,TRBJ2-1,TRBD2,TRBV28,TGTGCCAGCAGGGCCGGGACTAGCGGGAGGGCCCTCGATTATAGCTCCTACAATGAGCAGTTCTTC,CASRAGTSGRALDYSSYNEQFF
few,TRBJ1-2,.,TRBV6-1,TGTGCCAGCAAGGAGGGGTTTAACTATGGCTACACCTTC,CASKEGFNYGYTF
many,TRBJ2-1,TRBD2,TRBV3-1,TGTGCCAGCAGCCGGGGGACTAGCAACAATGAGCAGTTCTTC,CASSRGTSNNEQFF
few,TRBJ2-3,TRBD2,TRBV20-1,TGCAGTGCAAGGCCGTCTAGCGGCCTTTTGGGTGCGCAGTATTTT,CSARPSSGLLGAQYF
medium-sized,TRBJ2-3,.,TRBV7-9,TGTGCCGCCACCCTCCCAGGACAAAGCACAGATACGCAGTATTTT,CAATLPGQSTDTQYF
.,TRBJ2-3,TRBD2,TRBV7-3,TGTGCCAGCAGCTCCCAAGGCCGGGGGGGAGGAGATACGCAGTATTTT,CASSSQGRGGGDTQYF
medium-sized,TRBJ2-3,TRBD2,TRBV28,TGTGCCAGCAGTTTTCAGGGACTAGCGGGAGATACGCAGTATTTT,CASSFQGLAGDTQYF
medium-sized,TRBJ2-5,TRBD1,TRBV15,TGTGCCACCAGCATGACAGGGCGGGAGACCCAGTACTTC,CATSMTGRETQYF
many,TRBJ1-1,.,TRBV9,TGTGCCAGCAGCGTAGGGCCCCAGCGGTGGGGATCCGACACTGAAGCTTTCTTT,CASSVGPQRWGSDTEAFF
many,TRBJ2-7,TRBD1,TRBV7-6,TGCGCCAGCAGCGCAGGGGGAACCTACGAGCAGTACTTC,CASSAGGTYEQYF
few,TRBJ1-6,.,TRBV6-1,TGTGCCAGCAGCGAAAGGCGGGGTATGGGTTCACACCTCCACTTT,CASSERRGMGSHLHF
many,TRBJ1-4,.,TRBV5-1,TGCGCCAGCAGCTTGGGGCAGGGAGGCGAAAAACTGTTTTTT,CASSLGQGGEKLFF
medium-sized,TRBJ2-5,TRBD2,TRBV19,TGTGCCAGTAGACTAGCGGGAGCCCAAGAGACCCAGTACTTC,CASRLAGAQETQYF
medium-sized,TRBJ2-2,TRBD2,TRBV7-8,TGTGCCAGCAGCTTAGGCCGCGGGACTACTACCGGGGAGCTGTTTTTT,CASSLGRGTTTGELFF
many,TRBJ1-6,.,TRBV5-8,TGTGCCAGCAGCTTGGATTGGGGACTTAGAAATTCACCCCTCCACTTT,CASSLDWGLRNSPLHF
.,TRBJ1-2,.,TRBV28,TGTGCCAGCAGTTTTACAGGGAGGGCGAGGGGTAACTATGGCTACACCTTC,CASSFTGRARGNYGYTF
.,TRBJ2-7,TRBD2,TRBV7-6,TGTGCCAGCAGCTTAGGTCCGGGACTAGCGTCGGGGGAGCAGTACTTC,CASSLGPGLASGEQYF
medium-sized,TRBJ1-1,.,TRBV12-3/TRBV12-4,TGTGCCAGCACCCCTGAAGAAGTGTTGAACACTGAAGCTTTCTTT,CASTPEEVLNTEAFF
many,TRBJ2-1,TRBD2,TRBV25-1,TGTGCCAGCAGTGAAAGGGGGCTAGCGGGATATCTCGTCCGCTACAATGAGCAGTTCTTC,CASSERGLAGYLVRYNEQFF
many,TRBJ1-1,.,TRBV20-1,TGCAGTGCCCGTCCCATGACAGAACCTTTGAACACTGAAGCTTTCTTT,CSARPMTEPLNTEAFF
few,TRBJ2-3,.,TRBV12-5,TGTGCTAGTGGTTTGCTTCTGGATACGCAGTATTTT,CASGLLLDTQYF
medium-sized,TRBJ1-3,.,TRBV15,TGTGCCACCAGCAGCCCTGGAAACACCATATATTTT,CATSSPGNTIYF
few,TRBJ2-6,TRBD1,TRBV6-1,TGTGCCAGCAGTTTCAGGGGGTGGGCCAACGTCCTGACTTTC,CASSFRGWANVLTF
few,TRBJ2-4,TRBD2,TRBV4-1,TGCGCCAGCAGCCAAGAACCAGCGGGAGTGTGGAGCATTCAGTACTTC,CASSQEPAGVWSIQYF
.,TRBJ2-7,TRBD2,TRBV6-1,TGTGCCAGCAGCCGTTCTCTAGCGGGCAGCTCCTACGAGCAGTACTTC,CASSRSLAGSSYEQYF
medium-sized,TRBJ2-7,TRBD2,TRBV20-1,TGCAGTGCTGAAGGGACTAGCGGGGAGTACGAGCAGTACTTC,CSAEGTSGEYEQYF
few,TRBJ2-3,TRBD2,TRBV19,TGTGCCAGTAGTATGGGACTAGCGGGCACAGATACGCAGTATTTT,CASSMGLAGTDTQYF
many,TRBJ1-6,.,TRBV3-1,TGTGCCAGCAGTCTGCGAACAGGGACACCCCTCCACTTT,CASSLRTGTPLHF
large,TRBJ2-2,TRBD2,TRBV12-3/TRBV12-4,TGTGCCAGCAGTCACCTAGCGGGAGGGGAGCTGTTTTTT,CASSHLAGGELFF
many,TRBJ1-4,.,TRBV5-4,TGTGCCAGCAGCCCGGGGGGGCTAAGCTCGGGTGAAAAACTGTTTTTT,CASSPGGLSSGEKLFF
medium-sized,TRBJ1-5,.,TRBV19,TGTGCCAGTAGTATAGGAGGGAATCAGCCCCAGCATTTT,CASSIGGNQPQHF
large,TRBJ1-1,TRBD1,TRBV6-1,TGTGCCAGCAGAACCAAGGTGACAGGGGGCACTGAAGCTTTCTTT,CASRTKVTGGTEAFF
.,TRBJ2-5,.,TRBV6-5,TGTGCCAGCAGTTACTCCGGGGTGGAGACCCAGTACTTC,CASSYSGVETQYF
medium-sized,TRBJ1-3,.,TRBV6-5,TGTGCCAGCAGTTACTCGAGTGTTATGCAGGGTGGGGGAAACACCATATATTTT,CASSYSSVMQGGGNTIYF
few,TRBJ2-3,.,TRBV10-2,TGCGCCAGCAGTGTGTCAAGAAGCGCAGATACGCAGTATTTT,CASSVSRSADTQYF
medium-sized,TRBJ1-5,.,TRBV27,TGTGCCACCAAGCCGTCCGGGACAAGTGCCAATCAGCCCCAGCATTTT,CATKPSGTSANQPQHF
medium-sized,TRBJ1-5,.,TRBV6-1,TGTGCCGGCAGTGAATACTGGCCGGAGTTTTTCGGCAATCAGCCCCAGCATTTT,CAGSEYWPEFFGNQPQHF
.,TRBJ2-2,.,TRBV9,TGTCTCGCAATCGCAGTTTGGGTCACCGGGGAGCTGCTTTTT,CLAIAVWVTGELLF
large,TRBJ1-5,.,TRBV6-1,TGTGCCAGCTGGTCGTCTCAGGGCGATCAGCCCCAGCATTTT,CASWSSQGDQPQHF
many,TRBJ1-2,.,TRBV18,TGTGCCAGCTCACCAGACCGGGCTGGCTACACCTTC,CASSPDRAGYTF
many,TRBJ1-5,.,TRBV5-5,TGTGCCAGCAGCTTGGCGGGGGGACAGCCCCAGCATTTT,CASSLAGGQPQHF
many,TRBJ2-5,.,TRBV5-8,TGTGCCAGCAGCTCACCCACAGGGTGGGGAGAGACCCAGTACTTC,CASSSPTGWGETQYF
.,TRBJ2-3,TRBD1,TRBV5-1,TGCGCCAGCAGCTCCGGGACAGGGGGCCCAGATACGCAGTATTTT,CASSSGTGGPDTQYF
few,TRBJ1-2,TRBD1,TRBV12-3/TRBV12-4,TGTGCCAGCACCCCGGGACAGGAAGCCTATGACTACGCCTTC,CASTPGQEAYDYAF
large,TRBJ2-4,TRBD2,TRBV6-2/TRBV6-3,TGTGCCAGCAGTTACTCTCCTAGCGGAGACAAAAACATTCAGTACTTC,CASSYSPSGDKNIQYF
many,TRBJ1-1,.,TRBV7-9,TGTGCCAGCCGAGGGAACACTGAAGCTTTCTTT,CASRGNTEAFF